This record covers a single T cell receptor beta chain. Its matching antigen is unknown. These data belong to a study of beta chain features in type 1 diabetes. The study's findings and limits: TCRB CDR3 length was moderately but significantly reduced in all four CD4+ subsets of Type 1 diabetes patients.

V lost 4 bases to trimming and J lost 5 bases, with 15 bases between them. The CDR3 is 13 residues long. Germline-derived CDR1 and CDR2 are SQVTM and ANQGSEA. A heparinised blood draw that averaged roughly 100 mL was obtained once from each donor. Expressed TCRB transcripts got sequenced, as all isolated RNA was reverse transcribed. Naive, central memory and regulatory T cell samples came to a mean of approximately 3.3 million reads. Sequencing was performed with immunoSEQ multiplex PCR; in TCRdb, only in-frame clones are kept and a portion is missing. The sample consists of roughly 150,000 clones, 7.5% to 9.5% of them appearing once.

V usage is TRBV29-1 and J usage is TRBJ2-7; possible D gene TRBD1, 5 bases. Sequenced input: central memory CD4+ T cells from blood. This clonotype originated in a woman aged 18 to 35 with type 1 diabetes. DNA of the CDR3: TGCAGCGTTGTGGGGCAGATTGCGCACGAGCAGTACTTC. It encodes CSVVGQIAHEQYF.